The 5 T cell receptor beta chains given below trace back to one sample, sequenced in a study of T cell responses to AZD1222 COVID-19 vaccine. The table came from immunoSEQ multiplex PCR; TCRdb's copy has only in-frame clones and leaves some out. The sample contains around 150,000 clones, about nine tenths of which appear only once. This sample comprised peripheral blood, obtained 28 days after the second AZD1222 dose. The receptors shown here come from an adult who received the AZD1222 COVID-19 vaccine.

The chain employs TRBV6-4 and TRBJ1-2, with D possibly TRBD1 on 5 matching bases. The germline V and J ends were trimmed by 4 bases and 6 bases, with 24 bases remaining between them. The CDR3 contains 17 residues. The germline gives CDR1 MRHNA, CDR2 SNTAGT. This CDR3 is CASSGEVLSGGRHGYTF. The CDR3 DNA is TGTGCCAGCAGTGGCGAAGTACTCAGTGGGGGACGGCATGGCTACACCTTC.

This chain joins TRBV19 and TRBJ1-2; 7 bases match TRBD1. V was pared by 6 bases and J by 6 bases, with 10 bases of the junction left unmatched. Germline assignment: CDR1 LNHDA and CDR2 SQIVND (reference sequence). The CDR3 extends over 14 amino acids. The CDR3 sequence is CASSLRQGRDGYTF. Written as DNA, the CDR3 is TGTGCCAGTAGCCTAAGACAGGGACGGGATGGCTACACCTTC.

The V call is TRBV7-9, the J call TRBJ1-2; possible D gene TRBD1, 6 bases. The CDR3 runs to 14 residues. Trimming cost V 8 bases and J 3 bases, with 16 bases left between them. CDR1 and CDR2 from the germline V gene are SEHNR and FQNEAQ (reference sequence). In nucleotides, the CDR3 is TGTGCCAGCCGAAACAGGGAGTTAGACTATGGCTACACCTTC. This gives the protein CASRNRELDYGYTF.

The chain combines TRBV19 with TRBJ1-6; D gene uncertain. The CDR3 loop spans 14 amino acids. Germline-derived CDR1 and CDR2 are LNHDA and SQIVND (reference sequence). The germline V and J ends were trimmed by 4 bases and 5 bases, with 9 bases remaining between them. CDR3 loop: CASSNRENNSPLHF. CDR3 DNA sequence: TGTGCCAGTAGTAACCGGGAAAATAATTCACCCCTCCACTTT.

Only a few counts were recorded for this clone. The chain joins TRBV20-1 to TRBJ1-1; D perhaps matches TRBD1 (5 bases). The CDR3 spans 10 residues. CDR1 and CDR2 (germline): DFQATT, SNEGSKA (reference sequence). The V end lost 5 bases, the J end lost 6 bases, and 7 bases lay between the germline ends. The chain's CDR3 is CSAWGAEAFF. The DNA of the CDR3 is TGCAGTGCTTGGGGGGCTGAAGCTTTCTTT.